This passage covers 19 T cell receptor beta chains from one sample sequenced in a study of vaccination effects on CD4 cells after COVID-19. Their recognized antigens are unknown. When ten to eleven days of culture had elapsed, CD4+ T cells were isolated. TCRdb keeps only in-frame clones here, not all; method: immunoSEQ multiplex PCR. The sample consists of some 39,000 clones, 82% of them appearing once. Sequenced here: CD4+ T cells from PBMCs cultured without peptide, sampled before COVID-19 vaccination. These TCRs come from a human donor who received a COVID-19 vaccine.

In its sample, this clone was seen a few times. The CDR3 nucleotides are TGTGCCAGCAGCCTGGGTCCACGCAATGAGCAGTTCTTC. This gives the protein CASSLGPRNEQFF. The V and J genes are TRBV11-2 and TRBJ2-1; D remains ambiguous. V lost 5 bases to trimming and J lost 6 bases, with 11 bases between them. The CDR3 spans 13 residues. CDR1 and CDR2 from the germline V gene are SGHAT and FQNNGV. The full variable domain, rest sourced from reference TRBV11-2 and TRBJ2-1, is EAGVAQSPRYKIIEKRQSVAFWCNPISGHATLYWYQQILGQGPKLLIQFQNNGVVDDSQLPKDRFSAERLKGVDSTLKIQPAKLEDSAVYLCASSLGPRNEQFFGPGTRLTVL.

The chain links TRBV18 to TRBJ1-4; D may be TRBD1 (5 bases). Germline V lookup: CDR1 KGHSH, CDR2 LQKENI. The V end was cut by 1 base, the J end by 7 bases, with 13 bases between. The CDR3 runs to 15 residues. In DNA form, the CDR3 reads TGTGCCAGCTCACCACGCAGGGAAGGAAGTGAAAAACTGTTTTTT. This gives the protein CASSPRREGSEKLFF.

The V gene is TRBV29-1, the J gene TRBJ1-2; no definite D call. CDR3 length equals 12 residues. V was pared by 5 bases and J by 1 base, with 8 bases between. CDR1 and CDR2 (germline): SQVTM, ANQGSEA. CDR3 sequence: CSVRPDNYGYTF. As DNA, the CDR3 is TGCAGCGTTCGGCCCGATAACTATGGCTACACCTTC. The full variable domain, in which reference TRBV29-1 and TRBJ1-2 provide the parts outside the CDR3, is SAVISQKPSRDICQRGTSLTIQCQVDSQVTMMFWYRQQPGQSLTLIATANQGSEATYESGFVIDKFPISRPNLTFSTLTVSNMSPEDSSIYLCSVRPDNYGYTFGSGTRLTVV.

This clone has only one observation. The chain employs TRBV5-5 and TRBJ1-1; a weak D match, TRBD1 (5 bases). The CDR3 totals 15 residues. Trimming left V 0 bases short and J 1 base short, with 10 bases between. Germline-derived CDR1 and CDR2 are SGHKS and YYEKEE (reference sequence). The CDR3 spells CASSLAGGTNTEAFF. The DNA for the CDR3 is TGTGCCAGCAGCTTGGCTGGAGGGACGAACACTGAAGCTTTCTTT.

The CDR3 reads CASRGGQGIAKNIQYF. The CDR3 DNA sequence: TGTGCCAGCAGGGGGGGACAGGGTATAGCCAAAAACATTCAGTACTTC. The V gene is TRBV2, the J gene TRBJ2-4, with 9 positions matching TRBD1. In germline, CDR1 is SNHLY, CDR2 FYNNEI. J lost 0 bases, V lost 6 bases, and 6 bases had no gene match. The CDR3 contains 16 residues.

V usage is TRBV6-2 or TRBV6-3 and J usage is TRBJ1-2; tentative D call: TRBD1 (6 bases). CDR1 and CDR2 (germline): MNHEY, SVGEGT. The CDR3 spans 13 residues. V lost 5 bases and J lost 11, with 18 bases in between. The CDR3 spells CASSRQGYGGYTF. DNA of the CDR3: TGTGCCAGCAGTCGGCAGGGGTATGGAGGGTACACCTTC.

The chain is built from TRBV7-2 and TRBJ1-6; 10 nucleotides match TRBD1. Germline V lookup: CDR1 SGHTA, CDR2 FQGNSA. After removal of 5 bases from V and 9 bases from J, the junction contained 10 bases not matched to a gene. This CDR3 spans 16 amino acids. The CDR3 region has the DNA TGTGCCAGCAGCGCGCCGGGACAGGGGAAAGGTTCACCCCTCCACTTT. This sequence encodes CASSAPGQGKGSPLHF.

The rearrangement links TRBV6-5 to TRBJ2-3, with TRBD2 matching over 8 bases. Trimming at V came to 5 bases and at J to 7 bases, leaving 8 bases not matched to a gene. Germline assignment: CDR1 MNHEY and CDR2 SVGAGI. The CDR3 has 14 residues. The CDR3 here is CASSLRGGLNTQYF. Here the CDR3 DNA reads TGTGCCAGCAGTCTTCGGGGGGGCCTAAATACGCAGTATTTT.

The J gene is TRBJ2-2, the V gene TRBV6-5; TRBD2 might be the D (7 bases). The CDR3 has 15 amino acids. V gave up 5 bases and J gave up 6 bases, with 16 bases separating them. Per germline, CDR1 MNHEY and CDR2 SVGAGI. The CDR3 loop is CASSHPGGVSGELFF. The CDR3, as DNA: TGTGCCAGCAGTCACCCGGGGGGCGTATCCGGGGAGCTGTTTTTT.

V gene TRBV5-6 combines with J gene TRBJ2-1; D remains ambiguous. The CDR3 covers 12 residues. Trimming pared 2 bases from V and 9 bases from J, leaving 9 bases between. Germline V gene sequence: CDR1 SGHDT, CDR2 YYEEEE. This CDR3 is CASSFDKFEQFF. DNA for the CDR3: TGTGCCAGCAGCTTCGACAAGTTTGAGCAGTTCTTC.

The chain employs TRBV28 and TRBJ1-2; D call uncertain. Trimming left V 6 bases short and J 1 base short, with 9 bases between. The germline V gene encodes CDR1 MDHEN and CDR2 SYDVKM. CDR3 length: 13 amino acids. The CDR3 nucleotides read TGTGCCAGCAGCACAAGCCTTAACTATGGCTACACCTTC. This sequence encodes CASSTSLNYGYTF.

This chain joins TRBV29-1 and TRBJ1-1; D possibly corresponds to TRBD1 (5 bases). The CDR3 consists of 14 residues. V lost 6 bases and J 3 bases, leaving 17 bases between the germline ends. Germline assignment: CDR1 SQVTM and CDR2 ANQGSEA. The CDR3 DNA reads as TGCAGCGTCGCTTCGTTACGGGGACACACTGAAGCTTTCTTT. Its protein product is CSVASLRGHTEAFF.

In its sample, this clone was seen once. The rearrangement joins TRBV27 to TRBJ2-5; 11 bases match TRBD2. There are 15 residues in the CDR3. Germline CDR1 reads MNHEY; CDR2 reads SMNVEV (reference sequence). V lost 5 bases and J lost 4; bases outside the gene matches: 6. CDR3 sequence reads: CASSVLAGGPETQYF. Here the CDR3 DNA reads TGTGCCAGCAGTGTCCTAGCGGGGGGTCCAGAGACCCAGTACTTC.

The chain recombines TRBV18 with TRBJ2-1; 9 bases are shared with TRBD2. The CDR3 is made up of 15 amino acids. CDR1 is KGHSH and CDR2 is LQKENI in the germline V gene. Losses at the gene ends were 1 base for V and 6 bases for J; bases not matched to a gene: 4. The CDR3 DNA follows: TGTGCCAGCTCACCACGCGGGGGGGCCGTCAATGAGCAGTTCTTC. Its translation is CASSPRGGAVNEQFF.

This clone was seen more than once but under ten times. Within the sample, other DNA sequences also encode this same CDR3. This chain joins TRBV18 and TRBJ2-5; D ambiguous. The V end was cut by 1 base, the J end by 3 bases, with 0 bases between. Germline CDR1 KGHSH, CDR2 LQKENI. The CDR3 totals 11 residues. CDR3 sequence (DNA): TGTGCCAGCTCACCACAAGAGACCCAGTACTTC. Amino acids: CASSPQETQYF.

This rearrangement joins TRBV14 to TRBJ2-5, with 8 nucleotides matching TRBD2. Per the germline V gene, CDR1 is SGHDN and CDR2 is FVKESK. This CDR3 has 15 amino acids. The trim removed 4 bases at V and 4 bases at J, leaving 8 bases unmatched. CDR3 protein: CASSPKGLVVETQYF. The DNA of the CDR3 is TGTGCCAGCAGCCCCAAGGGACTAGTAGTAGAGACCCAGTACTTC.

CDR3 sequence reads: CASSLRQGGMETQYF. The CDR3 DNA reads TGTGCCAGCAGCTTGAGACAGGGGGGAATGGAGACCCAGTACTTC. J is TRBJ2-5 and V is TRBV5-6; 9 bases match TRBD1. CDR1 and CDR2 (germline): SGHDT, YYEEEE. The CDR3 runs to 15 residues. V lost 1 base, J lost 5 bases, and 6 bases stayed unmatched.

The V call is TRBV19, the J call TRBJ1-5; TRBD1 might be the D (5 bases). The germline V gene has CDR1 LNHDA and CDR2 SQIVND (reference sequence). V was clipped by 8 bases and J by 7 bases, with 12 bases between them. The CDR3 runs to 12 residues. The CDR3 spells CASAGFKQPQHF. The CDR3 nucleotides read TGTGCCAGTGCAGGGTTTAAACAGCCCCAGCATTTT.

This clone showed up just once. V usage is TRBV5-1 and J usage is TRBJ1-1, with 7 nucleotides matching TRBD1. Unmatched junction bases numbered 3, after V lost 6 bases and J lost 1 base. Per germline, CDR1 SGHRS and CDR2 YFSETQ. This CDR3 is 13 amino acids long. The CDR3: CASIRTGNTEAFF. The CDR3 DNA sequence: TGCGCCAGCATCCGGACAGGGAACACTGAAGCTTTCTTT.